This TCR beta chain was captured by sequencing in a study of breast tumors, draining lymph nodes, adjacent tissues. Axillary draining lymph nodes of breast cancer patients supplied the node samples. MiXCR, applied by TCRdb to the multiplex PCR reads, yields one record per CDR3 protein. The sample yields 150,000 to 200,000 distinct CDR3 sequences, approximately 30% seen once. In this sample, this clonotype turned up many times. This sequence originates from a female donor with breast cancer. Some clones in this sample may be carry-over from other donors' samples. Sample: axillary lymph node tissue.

CDR3 nucleotide sequence: TGTGCCAGCAGCTTACCGGGACTAGCGGGGTGGAACAATGAGCAGTTCTTC. Translation gives CASSLPGLAGWNNEQFF. This rearrangement joins TRBV7-9 to TRBJ2-1; TRBD2 matches at 13 bases. Looked up from germline, CDR1 is SEHNR and CDR2 is FQNEAQ (reference sequence). Trimming cost V 2 bases and J 5 bases; bases outside gene matches: 6. The CDR3 runs 17 residues.